Listed here are 22 T cell receptor beta chains from one sample, sequenced in a study of shared clonotypes between healthy human individuals. Produced via immunoSEQ multiplex PCR; TCRdb's table is partial and in-frame only. The repertoire holds some 500,000 clones, roughly 95% seen once, with 0.05% to 0.08% in the top ten. The sequenced sample was naive CD4+ T cells sorted from blood. The subset is: CD45RA+ positively selected. The receptors here all came from a woman in her 30s in good health.

The chain is built from TRBV23-1 and TRBJ2-7; 9 bases map to TRBD1. TRBV23-1 is given ORF status, its function remaining uncertain. V gave up 6 bases and J gave up 2 bases; unmatched junction bases: 2. The CDR3 is 13 residues long. The CDR3 DNA is TGCGCCAGCAGGACAGGGGGTCCCTACGAGCAGTACTTC. Translating gives CASRTGGPYEQYF.

This chain joins TRBV6-1 and TRBJ2-1, with 9 bases matching TRBD2. Germline V gives CDR1 MNHNS, CDR2 SASEGT. The CDR3 length is 14 residues. V lost 7 bases to trimming and J lost 5 bases; unmatched junction nucleotides: 6. DNA for the CDR3: TGTGCCAGCATCCGGCTAGCGGGGAACAATGAGCAGTTCTTC. Amino acid sequence: CASIRLAGNNEQFF.

J is TRBJ1-6 and V is TRBV30, with D tentatively TRBD1 (5 bases). From germline, CDR1 is GTSNPN and CDR2 SVGIG (reference sequence). The CDR3 has 13 residues. Trimming shortened V by 3 bases and J by 5 bases, and 8 bases separated the two germline ends. In nucleotides, the CDR3 is TGTGCCTGGAGCCAGGACAATAATTCACCCCTCCACTTT. It is translated as CAWSQDNNSPLHF.

V gene TRBV19 combines with J gene TRBJ1-4; the D gene is possibly TRBD1 (6 bases). Trimming removed 10 bases at V and 5 bases at J, with 11 bases between. The germline V gene encodes CDR1 LNHDA and CDR2 SQIVND (reference sequence). CDR3 length: 12 residues. CDR3 DNA sequence: TGTGCCAAGGACAGCCAAAATGAAAAACTGTTTTTT. It translates to CAKDSQNEKLFF.

This rearrangement joins TRBV28 to TRBJ2-5; D is undetermined. The CDR3 sequence is 12 residues long. V shed 4 bases and J shed 2 bases, with 5 bases lying between them. CDR1 and CDR2 from the germline V gene are MDHEN and SYDVKM. CDR3 protein: CASSWVQETQYF. The CDR3 DNA sequence: TGTGCCAGCAGTTGGGTTCAAGAGACCCAGTACTTC.

This chain connects TRBV7-2 to TRBJ1-2; no definite D call. Germline CDR1 and CDR2: SGHTA and FQGNSA. V was clipped by 0 bases and J by 3 bases, with 5 bases between them. The CDR3 sequence is 13 residues long. The CDR3 spells CASSLAQYYGYTF. The CDR3 region has the DNA TGTGCCAGCAGCTTAGCACAGTACTATGGCTACACCTTC.

V is TRBV4-1 and J is TRBJ1-2; D remains unclear. The length of the CDR3 is 11 residues. Germline CDR1 reads MGHRA; CDR2 reads YSYEKL. V lost 8 bases to trimming and J lost 4 bases, with 8 bases between them. CDR3 sequence (DNA): TGCGCCAGCGGGGAGGGCTATGGCTACACCTTC. The encoded protein is CASGEGYGYTF.

The chain links TRBV7-2 to TRBJ2-6; D gene ambiguous. Trimming took 5 bases from V and 0 from J, leaving 8 bases between them. The CDR3 is 15 residues long. CDR1 SGHTA and CDR2 FQGNSA come from the germline V gene. The CDR3 DNA follows: TGTGCCAGCAGCCTCGACACCTCTGGGGCCAACGTCCTGACTTTC. Residues: CASSLDTSGANVLTF.

The gene calls are TRBV2 and TRBJ1-4, with no clear D. Trimming cost V 7 bases and J 5 bases, with 20 bases left between them. This CDR3 spans 16 amino acids. Germline V gene sequence: CDR1 SNHLY, CDR2 FYNNEI. CDR3 protein: CASMKENPGLNEKLFF. The DNA of the CDR3 is TGTGCCAGCATGAAGGAGAATCCTGGGCTAAATGAAAAACTGTTTTTT. The full variable domain, rest sourced from reference TRBV2 and TRBJ1-4, is EPEVTQTPSHQVTQMGQEVILRCVPISNHLYFYWYRQILGQKVEFLVSFYNNEISEKSEIFDDQFSVERPDGSNFTLKIRSTKLEDSAMYFCASMKENPGLNEKLFFGSGTQLSVL.

The gene calls are TRBV6-5 and TRBJ2-3; D is perhaps TRBD2 (7 bases). The CDR3 is 16 amino acids. The germline gives CDR1 MNHEY, CDR2 SVGAGI. Trimming took off 4 bases at V and 3 bases at J, with 17 bases between the two ends. The DNA for the CDR3 is TGTGCCAGCAGTTCCCAAGGGGGGGAAGTGACAGATACGCAGTATTTT. It yields the protein CASSSQGGEVTDTQYF.

The chain joins TRBV27 to TRBJ2-2; D perhaps matches TRBD1 (6 bases). From germline, CDR1 is MNHEY and CDR2 SMNVEV (reference sequence). The CDR3 sequence is 18 residues long. Trimming pared 3 bases from V and 4 bases from J, leaving 21 bases between. The CDR3 bases are TGTGCCAGCAGTTTCATTTTAAGAGGGGGAGACGGCACCGGGGAGCTGTTTTTT. Residues: CASSFILRGGDGTGELFF.

This clone was seen just once. The rearrangement joins TRBV28 to TRBJ2-7; TRBD2 might be the D (6 bases). V was trimmed by 4 bases and J by 3 bases, leaving 16 bases between them. CDR3 length: 15 amino acids. Germline V lookup: CDR1 MDHEN, CDR2 SYDVKM. CDR3 DNA: TGTGCCAGCAGTTACCGGGGGACGCTAAACTACGAGCAGTACTTC. Its protein is CASSYRGTLNYEQYF.

The chain couples TRBV14 to TRBJ2-3, with 7 bases fitting TRBD2. Trimming at V came to 0 bases and at J to 2 bases, leaving 5 bases not matched to a gene. Germline CDR1 is SGHDN and CDR2 is FVKESK. There are 16 residues in the CDR3. CDR3 sequence (DNA): TGTGCCAGCAGCCAAGAATGGGACTACTTCACAGATACGCAGTATTTT. This encodes CASSQEWDYFTDTQYF.

J is TRBJ2-5 and V is TRBV6-6; 10 nucleotides align to TRBD2. CDR1 is MNHNY and CDR2 is SVGAGI in the germline V gene (reference sequence). CDR3 size: 16 residues. With V trimmed by 4 bases and J by 3 bases, 8 bases remained unmatched. This chain's CDR3 is CASSFVLAGKEETQYF. CDR3 in DNA: TGTGCCAGCAGTTTCGTACTAGCGGGGAAGGAAGAGACCCAGTACTTC.

The gene calls are TRBV21-1 and TRBJ2-5; the table's D call of TRBD1 was not tested on the DNA. TRBV21-1 is a known pseudogene. This CDR3 region has 15 residues. Here the CDR3 DNA reads TGTGCCAGCAGCACCGGGACACCTGAGGGGGAGACCCAGTACTTC. The encoded protein is CASSTGTPEGETQYF.

The chain links TRBV5-8 to TRBJ1-4; TRBD1 aligns across 10 bases. CDR3 length equals 14 residues. Germline V gives CDR1 SGHTS, CDR2 YDEGEE. V lost 2 bases to trimming and J lost 7 bases; unmatched junction nucleotides: 2. CDR3 loop: CASSFGTGVEKLFF. In nucleotides, the CDR3 is TGTGCCAGCAGCTTCGGGACAGGGGTTGAAAAACTGTTTTTT.

The rearrangement joins TRBV7-9 to TRBJ1-4; 7 positions agree with TRBD1. V was clipped by 5 bases and J by 7 bases; unmatched bases: 10. CDR1 and CDR2 from the germline V gene are SEHNR and FQNEAQ (reference sequence). This CDR3 contains 15 residues. The CDR3 bases are TGTGCCAGCAGCACCACGACAGGGATAGGTGAAAAACTGTTTTTT. Its protein is CASSTTTGIGEKLFF. The full variable domain, in which reference TRBV7-9 and TRBJ1-4 provide the parts outside the CDR3, is DTGVSQNPRHKITKRGQNVTFRCDPISEHNRLYWYRQTLGQGPEFLTYFQNEAQLEKSRLLSDRFSAERPKGSFSTLEIQRTEQGDSAMYLCASSTTTGIGEKLFFGSGTQLSVL.

V usage is TRBV2 and J usage is TRBJ2-3, with D perhaps TRBD1 (6 bases). The V end was cut by 7 bases, the J end by 0 bases, with 11 bases between. Germline V gene data show CDR1 as SNHLY and CDR2 as FYNNEI. This CDR3 is 14 amino acids long. The CDR3, as DNA: TGTGCCAGCAATCGTCAGGGGAGCACAGATACGCAGTATTTT. Its translation: CASNRQGSTDTQYF.

This chain connects TRBV4-1 to TRBJ2-5, with D perhaps matching TRBD1 (7 bases). Trimming removed 3 bases from V and 5 bases from J, with 13 bases in between. The CDR3 runs to 14 residues. Germline values: CDR1 MGHRA, CDR2 YSYEKL. The CDR3 coding sequence is TGCGCCAGCAGCCAGCACGGAGGGGGCGAGACCCAGTACTTC. Translated: CASSQHGGGETQYF.

This clone showed up just a few times. The CDR3 spells CATTQGAYEQYF. The CDR3 region has the DNA TGTGCCACCACACAGGGGGCCTACGAGCAGTACTTC. The chain has TRBV27 and TRBJ2-7; 8 bases are shared with TRBD1. In germline, CDR1 is MNHEY, CDR2 SMNVEV (reference sequence). This CDR3 has 12 residues. J was trimmed by 2 bases and V by 10 bases; bases with no gene match: 4.

CDR3 sequence: CASSPRTGVEGYTF. CDR3 nucleotides: TGTGCCAGCAGCCCGCGCACAGGGGTAGAAGGCTACACCTTC. The chain recombines TRBV7-6 with TRBJ1-2, with 7 nucleotides matching TRBD1. The V gene's germline CDR1 is SGHVS and CDR2 FNYEAQ. The CDR3 spans 14 residues. The trim removed 5 bases at V and 8 bases at J, leaving 11 bases unmatched.

V usage is TRBV29-1 and J usage is TRBJ2-5, with 11 bases fitting TRBD1. The CDR3 covers 15 residues. Germline trimming cut 6 bases from V and 5 bases from J; bases unmatched to any gene: 11. Germline V gene sequence: CDR1 SQVTM, CDR2 ANQGSEA. The CDR3 bases are TGCAGCGTAGCTAAGGACAGGGGGCGCGGGGAGACCCAGTACTTC. It yields the protein CSVAKDRGRGETQYF.